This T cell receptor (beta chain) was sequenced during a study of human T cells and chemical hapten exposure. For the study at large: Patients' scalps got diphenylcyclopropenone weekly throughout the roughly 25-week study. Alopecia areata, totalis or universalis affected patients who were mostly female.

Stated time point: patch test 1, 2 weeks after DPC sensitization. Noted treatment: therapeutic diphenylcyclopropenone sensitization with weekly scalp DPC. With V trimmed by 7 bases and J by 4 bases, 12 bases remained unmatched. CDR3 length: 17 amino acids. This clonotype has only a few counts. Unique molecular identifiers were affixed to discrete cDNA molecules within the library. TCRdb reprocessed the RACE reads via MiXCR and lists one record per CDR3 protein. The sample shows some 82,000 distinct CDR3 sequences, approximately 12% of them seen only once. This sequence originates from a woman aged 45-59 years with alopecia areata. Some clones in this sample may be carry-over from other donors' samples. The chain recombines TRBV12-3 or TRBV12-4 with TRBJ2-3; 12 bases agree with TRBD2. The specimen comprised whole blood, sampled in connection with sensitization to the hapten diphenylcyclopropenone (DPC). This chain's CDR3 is CASNWASGRAVADTQYF. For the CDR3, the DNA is TGTGCCAGCAACTGGGCTAGCGGGAGGGCCGTGGCAGATACGCAGTATTTT.